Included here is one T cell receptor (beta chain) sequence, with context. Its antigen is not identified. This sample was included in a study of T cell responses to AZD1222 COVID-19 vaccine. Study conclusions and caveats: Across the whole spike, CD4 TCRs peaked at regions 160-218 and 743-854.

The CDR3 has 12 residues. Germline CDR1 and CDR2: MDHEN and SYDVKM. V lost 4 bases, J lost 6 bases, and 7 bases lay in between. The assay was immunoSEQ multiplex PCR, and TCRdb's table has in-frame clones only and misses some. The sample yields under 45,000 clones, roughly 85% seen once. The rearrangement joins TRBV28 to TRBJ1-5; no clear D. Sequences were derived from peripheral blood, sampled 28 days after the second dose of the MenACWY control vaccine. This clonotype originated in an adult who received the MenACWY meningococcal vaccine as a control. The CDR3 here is CASSSLPQPQHF. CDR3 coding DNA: TGTGCCAGCAGTTCCCTCCCTCAGCCCCAGCATTTT.